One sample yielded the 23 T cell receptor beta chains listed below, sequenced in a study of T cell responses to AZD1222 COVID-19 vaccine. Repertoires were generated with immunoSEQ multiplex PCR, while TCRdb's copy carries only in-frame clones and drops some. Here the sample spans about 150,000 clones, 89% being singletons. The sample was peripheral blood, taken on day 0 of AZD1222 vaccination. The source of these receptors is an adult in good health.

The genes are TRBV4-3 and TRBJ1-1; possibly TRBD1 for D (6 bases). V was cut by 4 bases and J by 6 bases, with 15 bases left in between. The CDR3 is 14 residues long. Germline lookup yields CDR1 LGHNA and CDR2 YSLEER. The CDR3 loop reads CASSRARGFAEAFF. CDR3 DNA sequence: TGCGCCAGCAGCCGCGCCAGGGGATTCGCTGAAGCTTTCTTT.

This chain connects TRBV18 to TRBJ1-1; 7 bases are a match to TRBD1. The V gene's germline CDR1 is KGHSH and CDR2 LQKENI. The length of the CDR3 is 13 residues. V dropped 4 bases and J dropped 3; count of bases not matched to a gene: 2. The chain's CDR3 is CASSLGQDTEAFF. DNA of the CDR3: TGTGCCAGCTCACTAGGACAGGACACTGAAGCTTTCTTT.

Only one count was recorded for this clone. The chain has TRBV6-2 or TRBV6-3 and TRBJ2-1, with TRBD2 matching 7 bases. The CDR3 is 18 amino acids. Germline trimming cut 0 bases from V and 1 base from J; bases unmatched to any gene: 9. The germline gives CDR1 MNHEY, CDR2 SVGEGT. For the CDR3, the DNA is TGTGCCAGCAGTTACTCGATGGAAGGGGAGGGGTCCTACAATGAGCAGTTCTTC. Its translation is CASSYSMEGEGSYNEQFF.

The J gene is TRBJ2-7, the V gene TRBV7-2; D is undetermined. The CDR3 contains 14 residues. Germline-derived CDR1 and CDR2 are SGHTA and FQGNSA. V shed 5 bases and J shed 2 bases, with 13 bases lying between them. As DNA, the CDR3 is TGTGCCAGCAGCCCTAGAGGCCGTCCCTACGAGCAGTACTTC. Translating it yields CASSPRGRPYEQYF. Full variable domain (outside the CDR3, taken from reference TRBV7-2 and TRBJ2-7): GAGVSQSPSNKVTEKGKDVELRCDPISGHTALYWYRQSLGQGLEFLIYFQGNSAPDKSGLPSDRFSAERTGGSVSTLTIQRTQQEDSAVYLCASSPRGRPYEQYFGPGTRLTVT.

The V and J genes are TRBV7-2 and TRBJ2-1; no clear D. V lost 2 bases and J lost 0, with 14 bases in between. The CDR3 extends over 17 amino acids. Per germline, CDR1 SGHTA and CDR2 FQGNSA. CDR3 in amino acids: CASSLRSWWSSYNEQFF. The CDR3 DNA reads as TGTGCCAGCAGCTTAAGGTCGTGGTGGAGCTCCTACAATGAGCAGTTCTTC. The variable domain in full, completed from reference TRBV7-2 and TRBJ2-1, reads GAGVSQSPSNKVTEKGKDVELRCDPISGHTALYWYRQSLGQGLEFLIYFQGNSAPDKSGLPSDRFSAERTGGSVSTLTIQRTQQEDSAVYLCASSLRSWWSSYNEQFFGPGTRLTVL.

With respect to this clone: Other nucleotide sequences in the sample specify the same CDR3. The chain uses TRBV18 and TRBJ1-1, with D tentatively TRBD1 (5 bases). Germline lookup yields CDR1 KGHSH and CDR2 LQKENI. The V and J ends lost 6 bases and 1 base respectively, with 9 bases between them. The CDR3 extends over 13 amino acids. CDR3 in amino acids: CASSGQANTEAFF. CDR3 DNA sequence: TGTGCCAGCTCGGGGCAGGCGAACACTGAAGCTTTCTTT.

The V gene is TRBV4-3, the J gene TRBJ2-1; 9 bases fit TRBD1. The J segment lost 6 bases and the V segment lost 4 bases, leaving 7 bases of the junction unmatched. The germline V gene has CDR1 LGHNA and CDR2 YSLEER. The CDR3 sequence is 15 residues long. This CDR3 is CASSLSGTGLNEQFF. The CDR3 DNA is TGCGCCAGCAGCCTATCCGGGACAGGGCTCAATGAGCAGTTCTTC.

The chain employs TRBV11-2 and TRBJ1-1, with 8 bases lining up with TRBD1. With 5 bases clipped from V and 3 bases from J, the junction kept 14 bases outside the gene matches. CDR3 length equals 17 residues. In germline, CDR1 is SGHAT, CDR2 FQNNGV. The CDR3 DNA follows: TGTGCCAGCAGCCTAGCCAGGACAGGGTCCTTGGACACTGAAGCTTTCTTT. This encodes CASSLARTGSLDTEAFF.

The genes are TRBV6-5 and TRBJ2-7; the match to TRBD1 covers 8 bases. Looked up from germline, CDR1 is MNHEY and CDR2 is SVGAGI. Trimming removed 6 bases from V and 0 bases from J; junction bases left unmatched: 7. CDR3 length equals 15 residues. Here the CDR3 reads CASSRTGQLSYEQYF. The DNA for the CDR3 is TGTGCCAGCAGCCGGACAGGGCAACTCTCCTACGAGCAGTACTTC.

The CDR3 DNA reads as TGTGCCAGCAGCGTAAGGGGACCCGTTTTAGACTCTGGAAACACCATATATTTT. Translation gives CASSVRGPVLDSGNTIYF. This chain uses TRBV7-2 with TRBJ1-3, with a tentative D call TRBD1 (5 bases). The CDR3 loop spans 18 amino acids. The germline CDR1 and CDR2 sequences are SGHTA and FQGNSA. V was clipped by 5 bases and J by 0 bases, with 20 bases between them.

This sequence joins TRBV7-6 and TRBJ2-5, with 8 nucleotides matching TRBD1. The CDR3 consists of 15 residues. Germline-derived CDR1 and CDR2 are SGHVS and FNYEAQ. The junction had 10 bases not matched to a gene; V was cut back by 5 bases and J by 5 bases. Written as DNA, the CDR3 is TGTGCCAGCAGCCCCACAGGGGGGAAGGGGGAGACCCAGTACTTC. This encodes CASSPTGGKGETQYF.

In nucleotides, the CDR3 is TGTGCCAGCAGCATAGGACTCTCGAACACTGAAGCTTTCTTT. As protein: CASSIGLSNTEAFF. The chain couples TRBV7-9 to TRBJ1-1; D remains ambiguous. This CDR3 contains 14 residues. With 5 bases removed from V and 1 base from J, the gap between germline ends came to 11 bases. Germline values: CDR1 SEHNR, CDR2 FQNEAQ (reference sequence). The full variable domain, its missing parts supplied by reference TRBV7-9 and TRBJ1-1, is DTGVSQNPRHKITKRGQNVTFRCDPISEHNRLYWYRQTLGQGPEFLTYFQNEAQLEKSRLLSDRFSAERPKGSFSTLEIQRTEQGDSAMYLCASSIGLSNTEAFFGQGTRLTVV.

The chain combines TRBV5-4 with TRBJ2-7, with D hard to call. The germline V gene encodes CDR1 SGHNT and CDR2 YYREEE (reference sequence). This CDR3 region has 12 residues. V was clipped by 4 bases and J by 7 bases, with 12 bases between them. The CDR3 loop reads CASSSRSREQYF. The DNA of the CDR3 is TGTGCCAGCAGCAGCAGATCGAGGGAGCAGTACTTC.

The CDR3 region is CASSGARGMEAEAFF. CDR3 bases: TGTGCCAGTAGTGGCGCCAGGGGAATGGAGGCTGAAGCTTTCTTT. The chain combines TRBV19 with TRBJ1-1, with D tentatively TRBD1 (6 bases). V was shortened by 5 bases and J by 6 bases, with 19 bases between the two germline ends. CDR3 length: 15 residues. Germline CDR1 and CDR2: LNHDA and SQIVND (reference sequence).

The CDR3, as DNA: TGCGCCAGCAGCTTGGATACAGCTGGAAACACCATATATTTT. Encoded protein: CASSLDTAGNTIYF. The rearrangement uses TRBV5-1 and TRBJ1-3; no firm D call. V was clipped by 0 bases and J by 2 bases, with 6 bases between them. CDR3 length: 14 amino acids. In germline, CDR1 is SGHRS, CDR2 YFSETQ. Combining the CDR3 with reference TRBV5-1 and TRBJ1-3 gives the whole variable domain KAGVTQTPRYLIKTRGQQVTLSCSPISGHRSVSWYQQTPGQGLQFLFEYFSETQRNKGNFPGRFSGRQFSNSRSEMNVSTLELGDSALYLCASSLDTAGNTIYFGEGSWLTVV.

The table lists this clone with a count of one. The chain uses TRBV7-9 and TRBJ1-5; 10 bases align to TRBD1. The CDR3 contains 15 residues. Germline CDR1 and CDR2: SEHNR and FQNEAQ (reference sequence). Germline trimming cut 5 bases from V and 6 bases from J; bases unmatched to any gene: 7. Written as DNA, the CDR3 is TGTGCCAGCAGCAGACAGGGGGCGGAGGGTCAGCCCCAGCATTTT. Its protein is CASSRQGAEGQPQHF. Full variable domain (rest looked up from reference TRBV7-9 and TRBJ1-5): DTGVSQNPRHKITKRGQNVTFRCDPISEHNRLYWYRQTLGQGPEFLTYFQNEAQLEKSRLLSDRFSAERPKGSFSTLEIQRTEQGDSAMYLCASSRQGAEGQPQHFGDGTRLSIL.

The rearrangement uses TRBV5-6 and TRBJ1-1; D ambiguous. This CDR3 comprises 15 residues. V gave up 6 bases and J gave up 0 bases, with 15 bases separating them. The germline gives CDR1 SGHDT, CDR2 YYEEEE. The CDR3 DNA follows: TGTGCCAGCATCCAAGGACCCGGACTGAACACTGAAGCTTTCTTT. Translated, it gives CASIQGPGLNTEAFF.

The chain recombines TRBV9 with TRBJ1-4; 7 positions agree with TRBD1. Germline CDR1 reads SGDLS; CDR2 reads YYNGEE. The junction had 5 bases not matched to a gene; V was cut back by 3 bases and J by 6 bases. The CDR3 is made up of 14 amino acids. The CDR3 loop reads CASSAGTAHEKLFF. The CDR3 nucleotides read TGTGCCAGCAGCGCCGGGACAGCCCATGAAAAACTGTTTTTT. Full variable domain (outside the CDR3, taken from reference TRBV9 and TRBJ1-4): DSGVTQTPKHLITATGQRVTLRCSPRSGDLSVYWYQQSLDQGLQFLIQYYNGEERAKGNILERFSAQQFPDLHSELNLSSLELGDSALYFCASSAGTAHEKLFFGSGTQLSVL.

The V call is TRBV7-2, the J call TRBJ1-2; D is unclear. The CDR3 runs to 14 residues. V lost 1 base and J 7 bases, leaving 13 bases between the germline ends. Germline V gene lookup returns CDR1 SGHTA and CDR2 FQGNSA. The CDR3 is CASSLVSGMGGYTF. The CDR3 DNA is TGTGCCAGCAGCTTAGTATCCGGGATGGGTGGCTACACCTTC.

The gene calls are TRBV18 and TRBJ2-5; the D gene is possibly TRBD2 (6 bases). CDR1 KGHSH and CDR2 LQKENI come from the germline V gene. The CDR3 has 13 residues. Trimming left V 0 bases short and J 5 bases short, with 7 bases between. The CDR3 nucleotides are TGTGCCAGCTCACCACCGGACTACGAGACCCAGTACTTC. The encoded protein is CASSPPDYETQYF.

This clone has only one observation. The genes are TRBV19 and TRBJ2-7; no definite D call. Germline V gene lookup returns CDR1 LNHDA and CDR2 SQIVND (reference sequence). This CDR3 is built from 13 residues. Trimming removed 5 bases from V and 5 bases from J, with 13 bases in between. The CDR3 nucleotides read TGTGCCAGTAGTGAGCAATCGGGCAACGAGCAGTACTTC. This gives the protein CASSEQSGNEQYF.

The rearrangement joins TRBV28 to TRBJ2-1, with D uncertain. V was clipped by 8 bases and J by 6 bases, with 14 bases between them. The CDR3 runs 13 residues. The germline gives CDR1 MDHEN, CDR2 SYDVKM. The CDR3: CASHKSSANEQFF. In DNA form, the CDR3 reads TGTGCCAGCCACAAGAGCTCCGCCAATGAGCAGTTCTTC.

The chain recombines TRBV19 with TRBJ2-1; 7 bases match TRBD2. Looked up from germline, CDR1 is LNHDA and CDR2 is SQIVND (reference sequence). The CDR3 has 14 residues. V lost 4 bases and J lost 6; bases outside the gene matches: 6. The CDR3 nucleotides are TGTGCCAGTAGTAGGCGGGAGAGGGTCAATGAGCAGTTCTTC. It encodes CASSRRERVNEQFF. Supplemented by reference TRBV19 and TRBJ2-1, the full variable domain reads DGGITQSPKYLFRKEGQNVTLSCEQNLNHDAMYWYRQDPGQGLRLIYYSQIVNDFQKGDIAEGYSVSREKKESFPLTVTSAQKNPTAFYLCASSRRERVNEQFFGPGTRLTVL.